These T cell receptor beta chains were read from a single sample in a study of blood T cells in healthy people across ages. Each CDR3 protein gets one entry after TCRdb re-called the 5' RACE reads with MiXCR. The sample lists about 650,000 distinct CDR3 sequences; approximately 31% were seen once. The sequencing input was blood. Receptors were obtained from an elderly woman in good health. CDR3s include the opening cysteine and the closing phenylalanine or tryptophan. The order of the fields is D gene, clone size, V gene, J gene, CDR3 DNA, CDR3 protein. The D gene is left open where the match is weak. A row's size may be missing; if present it is once, few, many or a size class.

.,few,TRBV19,TRBJ2-3,TGTGCCAGTAGCCGAATGGGGAGGGGGGTGAGCACAGATACGCAGTATTTT,CASSRMGRGVSTDTQYF
.,many,TRBV9,TRBJ1-2,TGTGCCAGCAGCGTAGCTGTCACCTCTAACTATGGCTACACCTTC,CASSVAVTSNYGYTF
.,many,TRBV10-3,TRBJ2-7,TGTGCCATCAGTGAGTCGACGGGGTACGAGCAGTACTTC,CAISESTGYEQYF
.,.,TRBV24-1,TRBJ1-5,TGTGCCACCAGTGATGCATCCAATCAGCCCCAGCATTTT,CATSDASNQPQHF
.,many,TRBV6-2/TRBV6-3,TRBJ2-7,TGTGCCAGCAGTACCGGGGGCCGATACGAGCAGTACTTC,CASSTGGRYEQYF
.,.,TRBV28,TRBJ1-5,TGTGCCTTAAGGGCCAATAGCAATCAGCCCCAGCATTTT,CALRANSNQPQHF
.,few,TRBV19,TRBJ1-5,TGTGCCAGTAGTATAGCAGATTATCAGCCCCAGCATTTT,CASSIADYQPQHF
TRBD2,.,TRBV11-2,TRBJ2-1,TGTGCCAGCAGCTCGCCCCTTCCATCCGGGACTAGCGGGAGCTTTGACAATGAGCAGTTCTTC,CASSSPLPSGTSGSFDNEQFF
.,many,TRBV20-1,TRBJ2-7,TGCAGTGCTAGACCCCCCGGGCGTCGCCGCTACGAGCAGTACTTC,CSARPPGRRRYEQYF
.,.,TRBV6-1,TRBJ1-1,TGTGCCAGCAGTCCCGGGACATTGGGGACAACTGAAGCTTTCTTT,CASSPGTLGTTEAFF
.,many,TRBV6-2/TRBV6-3,TRBJ1-1,TGTGCCAGCAGTCGAACTGAATCTGAAGCTTTCTTT,CASSRTESEAFF
.,many,TRBV9,TRBJ2-3,TGTGCCAGCAGCGTACGGGCGGGGCGGAGAGATACGCAGTATTTT,CASSVRAGRRDTQYF
TRBD1,many,TRBV10-3,TRBJ1-2,TGTGCCATCAGGGGACAGGCCACCTATGGCTACACCTTC,CAIRGQATYGYTF
TRBD2,many,TRBV30,TRBJ2-4,TGTGCCTGGAGTGTACAGGGCGGGGGGGCCGGCATTCAGTACTTC,CAWSVQGGGAGIQYF
.,.,TRBV12-3/TRBV12-4,TRBJ2-3,TGTGCCAGCAGTTTATGGGGAGCAGATACGGAGTATTTT,CASSLWGADTEYF
.,few,TRBV30,TRBJ1-1,TGTGCCTGGAGTGTACCGGGGGCCGGGAGTAAATTGAACACTGAAGCTTTCTTT,CAWSVPGAGSKLNTEAFF
TRBD2,many,TRBV20-1,TRBJ2-7,TGCAGTGCTAGGGGTACTAGCGGGGCGAACGCATACGAGCAGTACTTC,CSARGTSGANAYEQYF
TRBD1,many,TRBV3-1,TRBJ2-5,TGTGCCAGCAGCCCGCGGACAGGGGTACATGGAGAGACCCAGTACTTC,CASSPRTGVHGETQYF
.,many,TRBV20-1,TRBJ1-2,TGCAGTGCTAGAAGTTTTGGGGTAGGCAGGCAATTTGGGGCAGTCTATGGCTACACCTTC,CSARSFGVGRQFGAVYGYTF
.,.,TRBV7-2,TRBJ2-5,TGTGCCAGCACCTTTACGTCCGGGGAGACCCAGTACTTC,CASTFTSGETQYF
.,many,TRBV6-1,TRBJ2-3,TGTGCCAGCAGTGTAGAATCAGGGACAGATACGCAGTATTTT,CASSVESGTDTQYF
.,many,TRBV5-1,TRBJ2-3,TGCGCCAGCAGCTTGGCCGGTCCAGGTTCCTCTAAAGATACGCAGTATTTT,CASSLAGPGSSKDTQYF
.,.,TRBV5-1,TRBJ2-1,TGCGCCAGCGGGAGGATCGGGGGCAATGAGCAGTTCTTC,CASGRIGGNEQFF
.,.,TRBV2,TRBJ1-4,TGTGCCAGCAGTAACAGGCCGGCTAATGAAAAACTGTTTTTT,CASSNRPANEKLFF
.,.,TRBV6-2/TRBV6-3,TRBJ2-2,TGTGCCAGCACTACCCTGGGACCCCCGAACACCGGGGAGCTGTTTTTT,CASTTLGPPNTGELFF
.,many,TRBV5-1,TRBJ1-1,TGCGCCAGCAGCCCGGATATGACTGAAGCTTTCTTT,CASSPDMTEAFF
.,many,TRBV19,TRBJ1-1,TGTGCCACGAGTAAGGTGTCAACGAACACTGAAGCTTTCTTT,CATSKVSTNTEAFF
TRBD2,.,TRBV28,TRBJ2-2,TGTGCCAGCAGGCTAGCGGGGGGTAACACCGGGGAGCTGTTTTTT,CASRLAGGNTGELFF
.,many,TRBV9,TRBJ2-5,TGTGCCAGCAGCCTCGACTTGGCCGGCGAGACCCAGTACTTC,CASSLDLAGETQYF
.,.,TRBV30,TRBJ1-1,TGTGCCTGGGGGACGGTTGGTGAGGCTTTCTTT,CAWGTVGEAFF
.,many,TRBV6-1,TRBJ2-5,TGTGCCAGCAGTGAATCGGGGGACCCCAGGGAGACCCAGTACTTC,CASSESGDPRETQYF
TRBD2,.,TRBV9,TRBJ2-7,TGTGCCAGCAGCGCCCTCAGAGCGGGAGGCGAGCAGTACTTC,CASSALRAGGEQYF